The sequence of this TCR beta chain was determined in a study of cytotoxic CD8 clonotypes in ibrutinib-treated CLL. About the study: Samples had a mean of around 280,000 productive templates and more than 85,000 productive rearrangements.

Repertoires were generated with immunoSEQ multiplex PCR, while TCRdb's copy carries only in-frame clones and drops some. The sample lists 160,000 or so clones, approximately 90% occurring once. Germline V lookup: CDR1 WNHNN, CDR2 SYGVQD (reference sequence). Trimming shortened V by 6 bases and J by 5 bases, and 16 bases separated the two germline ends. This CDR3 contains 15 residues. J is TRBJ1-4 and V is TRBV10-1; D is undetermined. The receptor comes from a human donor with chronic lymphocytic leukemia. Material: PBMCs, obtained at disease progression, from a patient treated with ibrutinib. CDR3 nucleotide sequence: TGCGCCAGCAGATCCCGTGTGGCGACGAATGAAAAACTGTTTTTT. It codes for CASRSRVATNEKLFF.